A single sample gave rise to the 29 T cell receptor beta chains below, sequenced in a study of OX40 agonist ivuxolimab in advanced cancers. Sequencing was performed with immunoSEQ multiplex PCR; in TCRdb, only in-frame clones are kept and a portion is missing. In the table there are 65,000 to 80,000 clones, roughly 92% of which are singletons. Sequencing used CD4+ or CD8+ T cells sorted from blood, obtained in a trial of the OX40 agonist ivuxolimab. The receptors were sampled from an adult with an advanced solid tumor such as melanoma, head and neck, liver or kidney cancer.

The chain employs TRBV11-2 and TRBJ2-7; no definite D call. V lost 1 base and J 3 bases, leaving 10 bases between the germline ends. Germline V lookup: CDR1 SGHAT, CDR2 FQNNGV. CDR3 length: 14 amino acids. The CDR3 DNA follows: TGTGCCAGCAGCTTAGGGGCAGCTCTCTACGAGCAGTACTTC. Translation gives CASSLGAALYEQYF.

This chain joins TRBV9 and TRBJ2-1; possibly TRBD1 or TRBD2 for D (5 bases each). V lost 3 bases, J lost 4 bases, and 14 bases lay in between. The V gene's germline CDR1 is SGDLS and CDR2 YYNGEE. CDR3 length: 15 residues. This CDR3 is CASSETGTQYNEQFF. The CDR3 DNA reads TGTGCCAGCAGCGAGACCGGGACGCAGTACAATGAGCAGTTCTTC.

The V call is TRBV7-9, the J call TRBJ2-3, with 8 nucleotides matching TRBD2. V lost 5 bases, J lost 0 bases, and 7 bases stayed unmatched. Germline lookup yields CDR1 SEHNR and CDR2 FQNEAQ (reference sequence). The CDR3 has 16 amino acids. Here the CDR3 reads CASSPRAGASTDTQYF. In nucleotides, the CDR3 is TGTGCCAGCAGCCCTAGAGCGGGGGCCAGCACAGATACGCAGTATTTT.

The chain combines TRBV15 with TRBJ2-3; D ambiguous. V was shortened by 0 bases and J by 4 bases, with 14 bases between the two germline ends. In germline, CDR1 is LNHNV, CDR2 YYDKDF (reference sequence). The CDR3 runs to 16 residues. This CDR3 reads CATSRDRALGSDTQYF. CDR3 nucleotide sequence: TGTGCCACCAGCAGAGATCGGGCGCTGGGATCAGATACGCAGTATTTT.

The V gene is TRBV15, the J gene TRBJ2-1; D may match TRBD1 or TRBD2 (7 bases each). CDR1 and CDR2 from the germline V gene are LNHNV and YYDKDF (reference sequence). This CDR3 is built from 12 residues. Trimming took off 5 bases at V and 10 bases at J, with 12 bases between the two ends. The DNA for the CDR3 is TGTGCCACCAGCGGGGGAGGGGGCGAGCAGTTCTTC. Protein sequence: CATSGGGGEQFF.

The V call is TRBV6-1, the J call TRBJ2-2; 8 bases fit TRBD2. J lost 5 bases, V lost 3 bases, and 2 bases had no gene match. The CDR3 covers 14 residues. Germline-derived CDR1 and CDR2 are MNHNS and SASEGT. This chain's CDR3 is CASSEREETGELFF. DNA of the CDR3: TGTGCCAGCAGTGAGCGGGAGGAAACCGGGGAGCTGTTTTTT.

CDR3 bases: TGCGCCAGCAGCTCCGGGACACGGGATTCACCCCTCCACTTT. As protein: CASSSGTRDSPLHF. This chain connects TRBV5-1 to TRBJ1-6; possibly TRBD1 for D (6 bases). CDR1 and CDR2 from the germline V gene are SGHRS and YFSETQ. The germline V and J ends were trimmed by 3 bases and 8 bases, with 12 bases remaining between them. This CDR3 has 14 amino acids.

The chain has TRBV4-3 and TRBJ1-1; unclear D gene. CDR1 LGHNA and CDR2 YSLEER come from the germline V gene. Trimming shortened V by 0 bases and J by 5 bases, and 13 bases separated the two germline ends. The CDR3 contains 15 residues. CDR3 in amino acids: CASSQDGTVRTEAFF. The CDR3 bases are TGCGCCAGCAGCCAAGACGGAACAGTAAGGACTGAAGCTTTCTTT.

J is TRBJ2-7 and V is TRBV15; D possibly corresponds to TRBD1 (6 bases). Germline V gene data show CDR1 as LNHNV and CDR2 as YYDKDF (reference sequence). The V end lost 3 bases, the J end lost 1 base, and 13 bases lay between the germline ends. The CDR3 sequence is 15 residues long. CDR3 DNA sequence: TGTGCCACCAGCAGTCACCAGGGGTATTCCTACGAGCAGTACTTC. It yields the protein CATSSHQGYSYEQYF. The full variable domain, its missing parts supplied by reference TRBV15 and TRBJ2-7, is DAMVIQNPRYQVTQFGKPVTLSCSQTLNHNVMYWYQQKSSQAPKLLFHYYDKDFNNEADTPDNFQSRRPNTSFCFLDIRSPGLGDTAMYLCATSSHQGYSYEQYFGPGTRLTVT.

The rearrangement links TRBV7-2 to TRBJ1-3; D is uncertain. There are 12 residues in the CDR3. V lost 6 bases to trimming and J lost 2 bases, with 5 bases between them. CDR1 and CDR2 (germline): SGHTA, FQGNSA. Here the CDR3 reads CASRLTGNTIYF. The CDR3, as DNA: TGTGCCAGCAGATTAACTGGAAACACCATATATTTT. The whole variable domain, filled in from reference TRBV7-2 and TRBJ1-3, reads GAGVSQSPSNKVTEKGKDVELRCDPISGHTALYWYRQSLGQGLEFLIYFQGNSAPDKSGLPSDRFSAERTGGSVSTLTIQRTQQEDSAVYLCASRLTGNTIYFGEGSWLTVV.

The chain uses TRBV7-8 and TRBJ2-7, with TRBD1 identical over 7 bases. Germline assignment: CDR1 SGHVS and CDR2 FQNEAQ. This CDR3 contains 13 residues. The junction had 5 bases not matched to a gene; V was cut back by 5 bases and J by 4 bases. The CDR3 region is CASSPGQEYEQYF. The CDR3 DNA follows: TGTGCCAGCAGCCCTGGACAGGAGTACGAGCAGTACTTC.

The chain uses TRBV6-5 and TRBJ1-5; unclear D gene. CDR1 and CDR2 from the germline V gene are MNHEY and SVGAGI. The CDR3 totals 14 residues. V shed 2 bases and J shed 2 bases, with 7 bases lying between them. The CDR3 reads CASSYGVGNQPQHF. CDR3 DNA sequence: TGTGCCAGCAGTTACGGGGTTGGCAATCAGCCCCAGCATTTT.

V and J are TRBV27 and TRBJ2-4; D may be TRBD1 (5 bases). V was pared by 3 bases and J by 9 bases, with 9 bases between. This CDR3 contains 12 residues. CDR1 is MNHEY and CDR2 is SMNVEV in the germline V gene (reference sequence). The CDR3 loop reads CASSFPQGIQYF. Here the CDR3 DNA reads TGTGCCAGCAGTTTCCCGCAGGGCATTCAGTACTTC.

The rearrangement joins TRBV18 to TRBJ2-7; D remains ambiguous. The V end was cut by 2 bases, the J end by 3 bases, with 5 bases between. This CDR3 has 12 amino acids. Germline V gene lookup returns CDR1 KGHSH and CDR2 LQKENI. CDR3 sequence: CASSPDFYEQYF. DNA of the CDR3: TGTGCCAGCTCACCAGACTTCTACGAGCAGTACTTC. Supplemented by reference TRBV18 and TRBJ2-7, the full variable domain reads NAGVMQNPRHLVRRRGQEARLRCSPMKGHSHVYWYRQLPEEGLKFMVYLQKENIIDESGMPKERFSAEFPKEGPSILRIQQVVRGDSAAYFCASSPDFYEQYFGPGTRLTVT.

The V call is TRBV6-1, the J call TRBJ1-2; no firm D call. Looked up from germline, CDR1 is MNHNS and CDR2 is SASEGT. This CDR3 has 10 amino acids. V was cut by 8 bases and J by 1 base, with 2 bases left in between. The CDR3: CASGNYGYTF. The CDR3 DNA reads TGTGCCAGCGGTAACTATGGCTACACCTTC.

The chain carries TRBV6-5 and TRBJ2-1; TRBD1 is a possible D gene (6 bases). The germline gives CDR1 MNHEY, CDR2 SVGAGI. V dropped 6 bases and J dropped 4 bases, with 16 bases sitting between them. The CDR3 extends over 15 amino acids. The CDR3 nucleotides read TGTGCCAGCAGGCCGGACAGCGGTGCGTACAATGAGCAGTTCTTC. Translation: CASRPDSGAYNEQFF.

As regards this clone: The junction does not match germline at one end; this may be a read error. Other DNA sequences from this sample encode an identical CDR3 as well. V usage is TRBV7-9 and J usage is TRBJ1-2; no clear D gene. The CDR3 is 12 amino acids. CDR1 SEHNR and CDR2 FQNEAQ come from the germline V gene (reference sequence). The CDR3 sequence: CASSFDSDGYTF. For the CDR3, the DNA is TGCGCCAGCAGCTTTGACTCGGATGGCTACACCTTC.

This sequence joins TRBV29-1 and TRBJ1-2; D is ambiguous. The V end was cut by 4 bases, the J end by 10 bases, with 13 bases between. Germline CDR1 reads SQVTM; CDR2 reads ANQGSEA. This CDR3 is built from 11 residues. The CDR3: CSVVAVTNYTF. The CDR3 region has the DNA TGCAGCGTTGTAGCGGTAACGAACTACACCTTC.

This rearrangement joins TRBV7-2 to TRBJ2-7; D remains unclear. The CDR3 contains 11 residues. Germline assignment: CDR1 SGHTA and CDR2 FQGNSA. V dropped 4 bases and J dropped 2 bases, with 3 bases sitting between them. CDR3 loop: CASSWAYEQYF. For the CDR3, the DNA is TGTGCCAGCAGCTGGGCCTACGAGCAGTACTTC.

The chain combines TRBV5-6 with TRBJ1-4; 9 bases line up with TRBD1. V was pared by 4 bases and J by 8 bases, with 6 bases of the junction left unmatched. CDR1 is SGHDT and CDR2 is YYEEEE in the germline V gene. The CDR3 covers 14 residues. Written as DNA, the CDR3 is TGTGCCAGCAGCCCTACAGGGGGCTGGGAAAAACTGTTTTTT. It encodes CASSPTGGWEKLFF.

V and J are TRBV7-3 and TRBJ2-5; unclear D gene. This CDR3 contains 14 residues. Trimming removed 0 bases at V and 2 bases at J, with 7 bases between. The germline V gene has CDR1 SGHTA and CDR2 FQGTGA. The CDR3 loop is CASSLTGGQETQYF. The CDR3 region has the DNA TGTGCCAGCAGCTTAACGGGCGGTCAAGAGACCCAGTACTTC.

The V and J genes are TRBV7-3 and TRBJ2-7; tentatively, D is TRBD1 (5 bases). The CDR3 consists of 14 residues. Germline assignment: CDR1 SGHTA and CDR2 FQGTGA. Trimming cost V 2 bases and J 0 bases, with 8 bases left between them. CDR3 protein: CASSLPGPSYEQYF. CDR3 coding DNA: TGTGCCAGCAGCTTACCAGGGCCCTCCTACGAGCAGTACTTC.

V and J are TRBV19 and TRBJ1-6, with 9 nucleotides matching TRBD1. CDR3 length equals 15 residues. In germline, CDR1 is LNHDA, CDR2 SQIVND (reference sequence). After removal of 1 base from V and 10 bases from J, the junction contained 5 bases not matched to a gene. The CDR3: CASSIAGQGGSPLHF. The CDR3 DNA reads TGTGCCAGTAGTATAGCGGGACAGGGAGGATCACCCCTCCACTTT.

V gene TRBV5-4 combines with J gene TRBJ2-5; D call uncertain. The CDR3 runs to 12 residues. Germline V CDR1 and CDR2: SGHNT, YYREEE (reference sequence). V lost 0 bases and J 5 bases, leaving 5 bases between the germline ends. As DNA, the CDR3 is TGTGCCAGCAGCTTGGGGTGGGAGACCCAGTACTTC. This gives the protein CASSLGWETQYF. Filled out from reference TRBV5-4 and TRBJ2-5, the complete variable domain reads ETGVTQSPTHLIKTRGQQVTLRCSSQSGHNTVSWYQQALGQGPQFIFQYYREEENGRGNFPPRFSGLQFPNYSSELNVNALELDDSALYLCASSLGWETQYFGPGTRLLVL.

The J gene is TRBJ2-7, the V gene TRBV27, with unresolved D. The V end lost 4 bases, the J end lost 3 bases, and 10 bases lay between the germline ends. Germline lookup yields CDR1 MNHEY and CDR2 SMNVEV (reference sequence). The CDR3 is made up of 13 amino acids. CDR3 residues: CASSSQSHYEQYF. DNA for the CDR3: TGTGCCAGCAGTTCCCAGTCCCACTACGAGCAGTACTTC.

This clone was seen once. This chain links TRBV13 with TRBJ2-6; TRBD1 matches 7 bases. The length of the CDR3 is 18 residues. J was trimmed by 0 bases and V by 5 bases; bases with no gene match: 10. The germline V gene has CDR1 PRHDT and CDR2 FYEKMQ (reference sequence). The CDR3 loop reads CASSHEGQTGSGANVLTF. DNA for the CDR3: TGTGCCAGCAGCCATGAGGGACAGACCGGCTCTGGGGCCAACGTCCTGACTTTC.

V is TRBV9 and J is TRBJ2-5, with a weak D call TRBD1 (6 bases). V lost 3 bases to trimming and J lost 3 bases, with 12 bases between them. CDR3 size: 14 residues. CDR1 and CDR2 (germline): SGDLS, YYNGEE. CDR3 amino acids: CASSGPQGKETQYF. CDR3 DNA sequence: TGTGCCAGCAGCGGACCACAGGGTAAAGAGACCCAGTACTTC.

This rearrangement joins TRBV4-1 to TRBJ2-7; TRBD1 agrees at 8 bases. Trimming at V came to 4 bases and at J to 3 bases, leaving 5 bases not matched to a gene. The CDR3 loop spans 14 amino acids. The germline V gene encodes CDR1 MGHRA and CDR2 YSYEKL. Written as DNA, the CDR3 is TGCGCCAGCAGCCCGGGACAGGTTGACTACGAGCAGTACTTC. Its translation: CASSPGQVDYEQYF.

The chain couples TRBV12-5 to TRBJ1-1; D call uncertain. Germline loops: CDR1 LGHNT, CDR2 FRNRAP. The CDR3 has 14 residues. V was pared by 1 base and J by 0 bases, with 6 bases between. The CDR3 here is CASGLGDMNTEAFF. The CDR3 coding sequence is TGTGCTAGTGGTTTGGGAGACATGAACACTGAAGCTTTCTTT. Together with reference TRBV12-5 and TRBJ1-1, the CDR3 gives the full variable domain: DARVTQTPRHKVTEMGQEVTMRCQPILGHNTVFWYRQTMMQGLELLAYFRNRAPLDDSGMPKDRFSAEMPDATLATLKIQPSEPRDSAVYFCASGLGDMNTEAFFGQGTRLTVV.